The 31 T cell receptor beta chains below come from one sample, sequenced in a study of identical twins. TCRdb passed the 5' RACE reads through MiXCR, listing each CDR3 protein once. The data hold nearly 900,000 distinct CDR3 sequences, with 9% to 15% observed a single time. A further study also used this sample, focusing on yellow fever vaccine responses in identical twins.

Sequencing input: PBMCs. These receptor sequences come from a woman younger than 30 in good health.

This clonotype was detected many times. This sequence joins TRBV6-5 and TRBJ1-6; unclear D gene. The germline V gene encodes CDR1 MNHEY and CDR2 SVGAGI. This CDR3 has 15 amino acids. The germline V and J ends were trimmed by 2 bases and 5 bases, with 10 bases remaining between them. CDR3: CASSYRELDNSPLHF. The CDR3 DNA follows: TGTGCCAGCAGTTACAGGGAGCTGGATAATTCACCCCTCCACTTT.

This clonotype has more than one count but fewer than ten. Here the CDR3 reads CASSPTGASNEQFF. The CDR3 region has the DNA TGTGCCAGCAGCCCGACCGGGGCCTCGAATGAGCAGTTCTTC. The chain links TRBV7-6 to TRBJ2-1; D is tentatively TRBD1 or TRBD2 (5 bases each). The CDR3 length is 14 residues. V was shortened by 5 bases and J by 7 bases, with 15 bases between the two germline ends. Germline V lookup: CDR1 SGHVS, CDR2 FNYEAQ.

The CDR3: CASQMTSGSSEQFF. For the CDR3, the DNA is TGTGCCAGCCAAATGACTAGCGGGAGCAGTGAGCAGTTCTTC. The chain carries TRBV12-3 or TRBV12-4 and TRBJ2-1; 12 positions match TRBD2. CDR3 length: 14 residues. The trim removed 8 bases at V and 9 bases at J, leaving 8 bases unmatched.

The sample holds many counts of this clonotype. The chain joins TRBV28 to TRBJ1-5; 11 bases match TRBD1. Trimming took 3 bases from V and 4 from J; bases not matched to a gene: 2. The CDR3 has 15 residues. Germline lookup yields CDR1 MDHEN and CDR2 SYDVKM. The CDR3 bases are TGTGCCAGCAGTTTTGGGACAGGGGGAAATCAGCCCCAGCATTTT. Translation: CASSFGTGGNQPQHF.

In this sample, this clonotype turned up a few times. The chain recombines TRBV10-2 with TRBJ1-1; unclear D gene. V was cut by 6 bases and J by 5 bases, with 4 bases left in between. The CDR3 is made up of 10 amino acids. CDR1 and CDR2 from the germline V gene are WSHSY and SAAADI. The CDR3 loop is CASSLTEAFF. CDR3 nucleotide sequence: TGCGCCAGCAGCTTAACTGAAGCTTTCTTT.

This rearrangement joins TRBV25-1 to TRBJ2-5; TRBD2 agrees at 14 bases. J was trimmed by 4 bases and V by 2 bases; bases with no gene match: 21. The CDR3 runs to 22 residues. The germline V gene encodes CDR1 MGHDK and CDR2 SYGVNS. In nucleotides, the CDR3 is TGTGCCAGCAGTGAAACCGGGACTAGCGGGGGAGATAAACAAGAAGGTCGAGAGACCCAGTACTTC. Translated, it gives CASSETGTSGGDKQEGRETQYF. The complete variable domain, with remaining parts taken from reference TRBV25-1 and TRBJ2-5, reads EADIYQTPRYLVIGTGKKITLECSQTMGHDKMYWYQQDPGMELHLIHYSYGVNSTEKGDLSSESTVSRIRTEHFPLTLESARPSHTSQYLCASSETGTSGGDKQEGRETQYFGPGTRLLVL.

This rearrangement joins TRBV7-9 to TRBJ2-1, with unresolved D. Trimming stripped 7 bases from V and 3 bases from J, with 16 bases between. This CDR3 spans 15 amino acids. Germline CDR1 reads SEHNR; CDR2 reads FQNEAQ (reference sequence). Here the CDR3 reads CASKNPTRSYNEQFF. In DNA form, the CDR3 reads TGTGCCAGCAAAAATCCTACCCGGAGCTACAATGAGCAGTTCTTC.

This clonotype was observed a few times. The chain employs TRBV5-1 and TRBJ1-1; a possible D gene is TRBD1 (5 bases). Trimming cost V 4 bases and J 3 bases, with 13 bases left between them. Germline V gene sequence: CDR1 SGHRS, CDR2 YFSETQ. The CDR3 consists of 14 residues. The CDR3 DNA is TGCGCCAGCAGCAACCCCCAGGGATACACTGAAGCTTTCTTT. This translates into CASSNPQGYTEAFF.

The sample holds a few counts of this clonotype. Here the CDR3 reads CASSYGVTGELFF. CDR3 DNA: TGTGCCAGCAGTTACGGGGTCACCGGGGAGCTGTTTTTT. V is TRBV6-2 or TRBV6-3 and J is TRBJ2-2; D ambiguous. Germline V gene sequence: CDR1 MNHEY, CDR2 SVGEGT. CDR3 length: 13 residues. Trimming took off 2 bases at V and 4 bases at J, with 5 bases between the two ends.

In DNA, the CDR3 is TGCGCCAGCAGCCAAGTTCTCAGACTGGGGGGTAAGGAGCCCCAGCATTTT. Protein: CASSQVLRLGGKEPQHF. The chain combines TRBV4-1 with TRBJ1-5; weak D call: TRBD1 (5 bases). The CDR3 covers 17 residues. CDR1 and CDR2 (germline): MGHRA, YSYEKL. V dropped 1 base and J dropped 8 bases, with 21 bases sitting between them.

This chain uses TRBV27 with TRBJ1-1; tentative D call: TRBD1 (6 bases). This CDR3 comprises 15 residues. Trimming stripped 4 bases from V and 0 bases from J, with 12 bases between. The germline V gene has CDR1 MNHEY and CDR2 SMNVEV (reference sequence). Here the CDR3 DNA reads TGTGCCAGCAGTTCCGACAGGACAATGAACACTGAAGCTTTCTTT. This translates into CASSSDRTMNTEAFF.

The V call is TRBV15, the J call TRBJ2-7; D possibly uses TRBD1 or TRBD2 (5 bases each). The V gene's germline CDR1 is LNHNV and CDR2 YYDKDF (reference sequence). The CDR3 covers 15 residues. The V and J ends lost 0 bases and 4 bases respectively, with 13 bases between them. The CDR3 sequence is CATSRDGASGYEQYF. The CDR3 bases are TGTGCCACCAGCAGAGATGGGGCCAGCGGATACGAGCAGTACTTC. The complete variable domain, with remaining parts taken from reference TRBV15 and TRBJ2-7, reads DAMVIQNPRYQVTQFGKPVTLSCSQTLNHNVMYWYQQKSSQAPKLLFHYYDKDFNNEADTPDNFQSRRPNTSFCFLDIRSPGLGDTAMYLCATSRDGASGYEQYFGPGTRLTVT.

The chain recombines TRBV7-9 with TRBJ2-7; TRBD1 or TRBD2 may be the D gene (6 bases each). Deletions cut 5 bases from V and 0 bases from J, with 14 bases between. This CDR3 contains 15 residues. Germline V gives CDR1 SEHNR, CDR2 FQNEAQ (reference sequence). The CDR3 loop reads CASSTSRDNSYEQYF. Here the CDR3 DNA reads TGTGCCAGCAGCACTAGCCGGGACAACTCCTACGAGCAGTACTTC.

This clonotype has a count of ten or more. The J gene is TRBJ2-3, the V gene TRBV28; D gene ambiguous. Trimming removed 6 bases from V and 1 base from J, with 14 bases in between. Germline-derived CDR1 and CDR2 are MDHEN and SYDVKM. The CDR3 extends over 15 amino acids. The CDR3 sequence is CASSEVVKGTDTQYF. CDR3 bases: TGTGCCAGCAGCGAAGTTGTGAAGGGCACAGATACGCAGTATTTT.

On this clonotype itself: The DNA is omitted, as the CDR3 cannot be located on it reliably, and the CDR3 follows TCRdb's listing. V and J are TRBV5-1 and TRBJ2-2; the table's D call, TRBD1, has no DNA check behind it. From its first to its last residue, the CDR3 has 16 amino acids. From germline, CDR1 is SGHRS and CDR2 YFSETQ. This CDR3 reads CASSSIGHASPGSCFF.

The chain recombines TRBV5-5 with TRBJ1-2; 7 nucleotides align to TRBD1. The CDR3 spans 16 residues. Germline-derived CDR1 and CDR2 are SGHKS and YYEKEE (reference sequence). With 0 bases clipped from V and 2 bases from J, the junction kept 7 bases outside the gene matches. CDR3 sequence (DNA): TGTGCCAGCAGCTTGGTAGGACAGGCCCTAAACTATGGCTACACCTTC. Amino acids: CASSLVGQALNYGYTF.

This chain uses TRBV20-1 with TRBJ2-7; D possibly corresponds to TRBD2 (5 bases). In germline, CDR1 is DFQATT, CDR2 SNEGSKA (reference sequence). The CDR3 covers 13 residues. The V end was cut by 5 bases, the J end by 6 bases, with 17 bases between. The DNA of the CDR3 is TGCAGTGCTGGCAGACTATCCTCGGGCGAGCAGTACTTC. It translates to CSAGRLSSGEQYF.

The chain links TRBV10-1 to TRBJ2-1; D remains ambiguous. Germline V lookup: CDR1 WNHNN, CDR2 SYGVQD (reference sequence). This CDR3 contains 14 residues. V lost 4 bases and J lost 1, with 8 bases in between. The CDR3 is CASSGNPSYNEQFF. The CDR3 DNA is TGCGCCAGCAGTGGGAACCCTTCCTACAATGAGCAGTTCTTC.

The V gene is TRBV20-1, the J gene TRBJ1-1; D is ambiguous. The length of the CDR3 is 13 residues. The germline CDR1 and CDR2 sequences are DFQATT and SNEGSKA (reference sequence). Trimming cost V 6 bases and J 4 bases, with 15 bases left between them. The CDR3 region has the DNA TGCAGTGCAGTCCAGTCGGTCGCCACTGAAGCTTTCTTT. This translates into CSAVQSVATEAFF.

The J gene is TRBJ2-7, the V gene TRBV29-1; D not resolved. CDR1 is SQVTM and CDR2 is ANQGSEA in the germline V gene. Trimming shortened V by 2 bases and J by 3 bases, and 5 bases separated the two germline ends. This CDR3 is built from 11 residues. The CDR3 region has the DNA TGCAGCGTTGAATCCGACTACGAGCAGTACTTC. Amino acids: CSVESDYEQYF.

This clonotype is a singleton in its sample. The chain has TRBV19 and TRBJ2-1; 8 bases map to TRBD2. Trimming cost V 8 bases and J 7 bases; bases outside gene matches: 13. This CDR3 has 15 amino acids. Germline V CDR1 and CDR2: LNHDA, SQIVND (reference sequence). The CDR3 nucleotides read TGTGCCAGTGCCAATCCGGGACTAGGGGGTAATGAGCAGTTCTTC. Translated, it gives CASANPGLGGNEQFF.

The chain joins TRBV5-1 to TRBJ2-1; 10 nucleotides line up with TRBD1. The CDR3 totals 14 residues. Germline CDR1 reads SGHRS; CDR2 reads YFSETQ. V dropped 4 bases and J dropped 5; count of bases not matched to a gene: 3. The CDR3 sequence is CASSVGQGNNEQFF. The CDR3, as DNA: TGCGCCAGCAGCGTGGGACAGGGGAACAATGAGCAGTTCTTC. Complete variable domain (other parts from reference TRBV5-1 and TRBJ2-1): KAGVTQTPRYLIKTRGQQVTLSCSPISGHRSVSWYQQTPGQGLQFLFEYFSETQRNKGNFPGRFSGRQFSNSRSEMNVSTLELGDSALYLCASSVGQGNNEQFFGPGTRLTVL.

The rearrangement joins TRBV27 to TRBJ2-5, with no clear D. Germline CDR1 MNHEY, CDR2 SMNVEV (reference sequence). The germline V and J ends were trimmed by 5 bases and 5 bases, with 24 bases remaining between them. There are 17 residues in the CDR3. CDR3 protein: CASSPRVMATPVETQYF. The CDR3, as DNA: TGTGCCAGCAGTCCGCGTGTAATGGCTACTCCTGTGGAGACCCAGTACTTC.

The chain combines TRBV4-2 with TRBJ2-2; D is perhaps TRBD1 or TRBD2 (5 bases each). CDR3 length: 17 residues. V lost 0 bases and J lost 1, with 12 bases in between. Germline CDR1 is LGHNA and CDR2 is YNFKEQ. As DNA, the CDR3 is TGTGCCAGCAGCCAAGACCCGGGACCCAAGAACACCGGGGAGCTGTTTTTT. It codes for CASSQDPGPKNTGELFF.

In the case of this clonotype: A read error is possible here, since a much larger clone lies one base away. This sequence joins TRBV5-1 and TRBJ2-3; weak D call: TRBD1 (7 bases). The CDR3 totals 15 residues. The ends were cut back, 6 bases at V and 3 bases at J, with 17 bases in the middle. Germline V gives CDR1 SGHRS, CDR2 YFSETQ. The CDR3 sequence is CASTPEAGGTDTQYF. The DNA of the CDR3 is TGCGCCAGCACCCCAGAGGCAGGGGGGACAGATACGCAGTATTTT.

In regard to this clonotype: A much larger clone sits a single nucleotide away, making a read error possible. V and J are TRBV5-1 and TRBJ2-7, with 7 bases matching TRBD1. There are 15 residues in the CDR3. Germline loops: CDR1 SGHRS, CDR2 YFSETQ. With V trimmed by 5 bases and J by 6 bases, 14 bases remained unmatched. CDR3 DNA: TGCGCCAGCAGACAGAAACAGGGGTCCTCATTCGAGCAGTACTTC. Encoded protein: CASRQKQGSSFEQYF.

This clonotype was observed at least ten times. The rearrangement links TRBV10-3 to TRBJ2-3; 9 nucleotides agree with TRBD2. The CDR3 length is 14 residues. J was trimmed by 6 bases and V by 6 bases; bases with no gene match: 7. CDR1 ENHRY and CDR2 SYGVKD come from the germline V gene. CDR3 nucleotide sequence: TGTGCCATCAGAGGTGCGGGAGGGCCGGATACGCAGTATTTT. Protein: CAIRGAGGPDTQYF.

The CDR3 region is CTSRWATDTQYF. The CDR3 nucleotides read TGCACCAGCAGGTGGGCGACAGATACGCAGTATTTT. The gene calls are TRBV1 and TRBJ2-3; the D segment call TRBD1 is taken from the table without a DNA check. TRBV1 is given as a pseudogene. CDR3 length: 12 residues.

The gene calls are TRBV5-1 and TRBJ1-3; D remains ambiguous. In germline, CDR1 is SGHRS, CDR2 YFSETQ. Trimming cost V 1 base and J 2 bases, with 13 bases left between them. This CDR3 is built from 16 residues. The CDR3 sequence is CASSLNSGRAGNTIYF. In DNA, the CDR3 is TGCGCCAGCAGCTTGAATTCAGGCCGAGCTGGAAACACCATATATTTT.

V gene TRBV7-9 combines with J gene TRBJ2-1; D remains ambiguous. The germline CDR1 and CDR2 sequences are SEHNR and FQNEAQ (reference sequence). V dropped 6 bases and J dropped 8 bases, with 14 bases sitting between them. The CDR3 length is 13 residues. The CDR3 DNA is TGTGCCAGCAGACGAGGACGAACCGATGAGCAGTTCTTC. This sequence encodes CASRRGRTDEQFF.

This clonotype was picked up a small number of times. The CDR3 region is CASSPELNYNEQFF. The CDR3 DNA sequence: TGTGCCAGCTCACCCGAACTGAACTACAATGAGCAGTTCTTC. The rearrangement links TRBV18 to TRBJ2-1; no clear D gene. CDR1 is KGHSH, CDR2 LQKENI, per germline. There are 14 residues in the CDR3. Trimming took 3 bases from V and 3 from J, leaving 9 bases between them. Based on the CDR3 plus reference TRBV18 and TRBJ2-1, the full variable domain is NAGVMQNPRHLVRRRGQEARLRCSPMKGHSHVYWYRQLPEEGLKFMVYLQKENIIDESGMPKERFSAEFPKEGPSILRIQQVVRGDSAAYFCASSPELNYNEQFFGPGTRLTVL.